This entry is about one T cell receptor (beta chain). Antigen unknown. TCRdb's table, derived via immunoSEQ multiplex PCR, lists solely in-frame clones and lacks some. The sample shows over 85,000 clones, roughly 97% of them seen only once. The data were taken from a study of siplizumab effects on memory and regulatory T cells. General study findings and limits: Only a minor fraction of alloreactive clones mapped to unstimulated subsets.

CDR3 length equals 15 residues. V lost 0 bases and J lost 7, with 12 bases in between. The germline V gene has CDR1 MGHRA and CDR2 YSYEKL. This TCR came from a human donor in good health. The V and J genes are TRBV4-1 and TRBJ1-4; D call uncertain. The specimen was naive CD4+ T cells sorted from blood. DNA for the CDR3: TGCGCCAGCAGCCAAGATCGAGGGAAGGGTGAAAAACTGTTTTTT. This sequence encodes CASSQDRGKGEKLFF.